The 7 T cell receptor beta chains given below trace back to one sample, sequenced in a study of T cell responses to AZD1222 COVID-19 vaccine. Assay: immunoSEQ multiplex PCR; the TCRdb copy retains only in-frame clones and omits some. The sample records tens of thousands of clones, approximately 92% being singletons. The sample here was peripheral blood, taken 28 days after the second AZD1222 dose. Source of these receptors: an adult who received the AZD1222 COVID-19 vaccine.

This chain uses TRBV5-1 with TRBJ1-4; 7 nucleotides match TRBD1. The junction had 6 bases not matched to a gene; V was cut back by 0 bases and J by 1 base. Germline assignment: CDR1 SGHRS and CDR2 YFSETQ. The CDR3 spans 17 residues. Here the CDR3 DNA reads TGCGCCAGCAGCTTGGCCGGGGGACAGAGAACTAATGAAAAACTGTTTTTT. Translating gives CASSLAGGQRTNEKLFF.

This chain links TRBV4-1 with TRBJ1-2, with D possibly TRBD1 on 5 matching bases. Germline loops: CDR1 MGHRA, CDR2 YSYEKL. Trimming removed 1 base from V and 8 bases from J, with 11 bases in between. CDR3 length: 13 amino acids. CDR3 loop: CASSQVGVWGYTF. CDR3 nucleotide sequence: TGCGCCAGCAGCCAAGTGGGGGTTTGGGGCTACACCTTC.

The V and J genes are TRBV19 and TRBJ1-2, with TRBD1 as a possible D gene (5 bases). Germline V gene sequence: CDR1 LNHDA, CDR2 SQIVND (reference sequence). The CDR3 consists of 15 residues. V was cut by 3 bases and J by 7 bases, with 18 bases left in between. In nucleotides, the CDR3 is TGTGCCAGTAGTATCCAGGCAGGGACCTTCTCTGGCTACACCTTC. This codes for CASSIQAGTFSGYTF.

The rearrangement joins TRBV5-1 to TRBJ2-3; 8 nucleotides line up with TRBD1. With V trimmed by 0 bases and J by 2 bases, 2 bases remained unmatched. CDR3 length equals 15 residues. Germline V gene lookup returns CDR1 SGHRS and CDR2 YFSETQ. The CDR3 DNA is TGCGCCAGCAGCTTGGAGGGACAGGTCACAGATACGCAGTATTTT. Translated: CASSLEGQVTDTQYF.

The rearrangement uses TRBV14 and TRBJ1-1; no clear D. CDR1 SGHDN and CDR2 FVKESK come from the germline V gene. V lost 1 base, J lost 0 bases, and 15 bases lay in between. This CDR3 region has 17 residues. As DNA, the CDR3 is TGTGCCAGCAGCCAAGTAGAATCCTGGGGAATGAACACTGAAGCTTTCTTT. It encodes CASSQVESWGMNTEAFF. The whole variable domain, filled in from reference TRBV14 and TRBJ1-1, reads EAGVTQFPSHSVIEKGQTVTLRCDPISGHDNLYWYRRVMGKEIKFLLHFVKESKQDESGMPNNRFLAERTGGTYSTLKVQPAELEDSGVYFCASSQVESWGMNTEAFFGQGTRLTVV.

The chain joins TRBV27 to TRBJ2-1; D gene uncertain. The germline V and J ends were trimmed by 2 bases and 10 bases, with 9 bases remaining between them. CDR3 length: 12 amino acids. The germline CDR1 and CDR2 sequences are MNHEY and SMNVEV (reference sequence). CDR3 DNA sequence: TGTGCCAGCAGTTTAAAAGGCGGAGAGCAGTTCTTC. Translation: CASSLKGGEQFF.

The chain combines TRBV28 with TRBJ1-4, with D possibly matching TRBD1 (6 bases). The CDR3 has 14 residues. The V and J ends lost 3 bases and 7 bases respectively, with 12 bases between them. The germline V gene encodes CDR1 MDHEN and CDR2 SYDVKM. CDR3 bases: TGTGCCAGCAGTTTCTACAGGGTGGGTGAAAAACTGTTTTTT. It is translated as CASSFYRVGEKLFF. Full variable domain (missing parts from reference TRBV28 and TRBJ1-4): DVKVTQSSRYLVKRTGEKVFLECVQDMDHENMFWYRQDPGLGLRLIYFSYDVKMKEKGDIPEGYSVSREKKERFSLILESASTNQTSMYLCASSFYRVGEKLFFGSGTQLSVL.